This TCR beta chain was sequenced in a study of human T cells and chemical hapten exposure. About the research overall: Patch tests put 0.01% DPC on the upper back, and the results were checked at 6 days. Per-sample TCR yield variability stemmed mainly from small pooled library volume differences.

The germline gives CDR1 MNHEY, CDR2 SVGEGT. The CDR3 loop spans 14 amino acids. V lost 7 bases and J 2 bases, leaving 14 bases between the germline ends. TCRdb processed the RACE reads anew with MiXCR; each CDR3 protein has one entry. The table lists approximately 75,000 distinct CDR3 sequences, 8.5% of them singletons. Time point described: patch test 2, 6 weeks after DPC sensitization. Noted treatment: therapeutic diphenylcyclopropenone sensitization with weekly scalp DPC. The starting material, unfractionated whole blood, was used for total RNA extraction. Points from the study as a whole: Donors had alopecia, so their immune response may differ from healthy people's.

There are a few counts of this clonotype. The target antigen is unknown. This clonotype was sampled from a woman in her forties or fifties with alopecia areata. Some clones in this sample may be carry-over from other donors' samples. The chain uses TRBV6-2 or TRBV6-3 and TRBJ1-1; D perhaps matches TRBD1 (6 bases). Sequenced material: whole blood, taken in connection with sensitization to the hapten diphenylcyclopropenone (DPC). In DNA form, the CDR3 reads TGTGCCAGCAAATCGCAGGGGATTAACACTGAAGCTTTCTTT. Translation: CASKSQGINTEAFF.